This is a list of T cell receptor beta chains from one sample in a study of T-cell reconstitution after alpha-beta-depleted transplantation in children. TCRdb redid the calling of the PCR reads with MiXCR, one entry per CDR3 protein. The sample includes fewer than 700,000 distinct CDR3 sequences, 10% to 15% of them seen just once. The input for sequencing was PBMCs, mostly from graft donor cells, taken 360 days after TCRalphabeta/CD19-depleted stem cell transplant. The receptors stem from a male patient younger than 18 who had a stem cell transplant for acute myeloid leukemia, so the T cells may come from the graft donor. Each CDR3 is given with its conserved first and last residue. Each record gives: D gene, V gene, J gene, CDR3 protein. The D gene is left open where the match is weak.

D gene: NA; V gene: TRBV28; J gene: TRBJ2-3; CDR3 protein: CASLGSRADTQYF
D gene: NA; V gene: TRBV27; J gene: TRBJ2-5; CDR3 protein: CASSFWGNRFYQETQYF
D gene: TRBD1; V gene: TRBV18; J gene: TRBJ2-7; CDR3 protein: CASSPRTGVEYEQYF
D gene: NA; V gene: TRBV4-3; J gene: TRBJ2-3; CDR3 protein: CASSQDRRGPDTQYF
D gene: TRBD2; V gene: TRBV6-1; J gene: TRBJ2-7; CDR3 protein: CASRHYGTSGSYEQYF
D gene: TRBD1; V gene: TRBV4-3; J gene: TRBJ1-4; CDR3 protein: CASSPRGDRGGSEKLFF
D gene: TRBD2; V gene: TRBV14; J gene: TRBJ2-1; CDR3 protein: CASSHQRGIYNEQFF
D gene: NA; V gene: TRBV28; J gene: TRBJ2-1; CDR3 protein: CASSLTGTAGWSSYNEQFF
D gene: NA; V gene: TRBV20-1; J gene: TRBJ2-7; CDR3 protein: CSVIPQGPYEQYF
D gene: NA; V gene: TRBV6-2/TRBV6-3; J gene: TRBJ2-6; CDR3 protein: CASSSGTPGSGANVLTF
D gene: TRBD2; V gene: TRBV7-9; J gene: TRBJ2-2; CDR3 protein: CASSLLAGGHGELFF
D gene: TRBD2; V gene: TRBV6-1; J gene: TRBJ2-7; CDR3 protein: CASSGNLKVDEQYF
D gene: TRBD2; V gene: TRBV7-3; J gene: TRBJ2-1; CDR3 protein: CASSLTGGSMDEQFF
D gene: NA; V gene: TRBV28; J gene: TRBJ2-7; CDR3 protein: CASSPSAQPYIYEQYF
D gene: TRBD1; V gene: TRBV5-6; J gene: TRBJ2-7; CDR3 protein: CASSLTGGATGRYEQYF
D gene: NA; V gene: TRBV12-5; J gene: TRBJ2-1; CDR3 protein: CASGLGGRYNEQFF
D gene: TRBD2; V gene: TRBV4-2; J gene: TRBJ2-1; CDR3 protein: CASGPRTSVISYNEQFF
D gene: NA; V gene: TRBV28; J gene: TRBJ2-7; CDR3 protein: CASSFSPPGLRGIYEQYF
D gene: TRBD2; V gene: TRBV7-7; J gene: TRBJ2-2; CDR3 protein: CASSSSPTSGRGTGELFF
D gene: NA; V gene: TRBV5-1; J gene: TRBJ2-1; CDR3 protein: CASSIVGLNEQFF
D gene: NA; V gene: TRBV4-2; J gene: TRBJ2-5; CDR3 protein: CASSQRVGAPEETQYF
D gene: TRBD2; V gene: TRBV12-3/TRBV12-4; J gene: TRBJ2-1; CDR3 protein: CASSLVRGLAGANEQFF
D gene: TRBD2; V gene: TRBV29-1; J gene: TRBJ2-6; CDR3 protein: CSAYGLAGTSGANVLTF
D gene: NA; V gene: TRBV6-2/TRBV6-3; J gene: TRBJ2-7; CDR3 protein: CASSAPGTRTYEQYF
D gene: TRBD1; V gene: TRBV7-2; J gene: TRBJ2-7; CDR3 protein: CASSFHRGRRYEQYF
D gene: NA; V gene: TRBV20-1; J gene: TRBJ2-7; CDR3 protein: CSARTSLSYEQYF
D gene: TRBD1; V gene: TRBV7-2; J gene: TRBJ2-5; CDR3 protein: CASSRDRAGSGPWGYQETQYF
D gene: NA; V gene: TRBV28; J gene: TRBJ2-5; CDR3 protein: CASLRGETQYF
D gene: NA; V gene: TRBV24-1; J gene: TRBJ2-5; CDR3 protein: CATSEFRAYQETQYF
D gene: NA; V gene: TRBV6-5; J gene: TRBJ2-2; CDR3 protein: CAGRDITGELFF
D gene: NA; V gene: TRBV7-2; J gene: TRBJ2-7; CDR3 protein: CASSLDPGHDYEQYF
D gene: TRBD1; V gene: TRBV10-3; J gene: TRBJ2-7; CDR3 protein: CAITRDRGYEQYF
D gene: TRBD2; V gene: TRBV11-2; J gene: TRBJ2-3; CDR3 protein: CASSLDLAVDTQYF
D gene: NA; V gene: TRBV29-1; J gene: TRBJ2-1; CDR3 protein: CSVIGANEQFF
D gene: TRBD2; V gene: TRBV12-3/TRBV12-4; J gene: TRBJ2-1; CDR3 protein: CASSFRSSGYNEQFF
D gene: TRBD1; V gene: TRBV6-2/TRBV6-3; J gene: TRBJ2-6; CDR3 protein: CASSYDRVGANVLTF
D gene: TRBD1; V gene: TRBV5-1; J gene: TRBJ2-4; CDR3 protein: CASSSGQGGDIQYF
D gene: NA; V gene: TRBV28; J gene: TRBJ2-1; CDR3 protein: CASSFYRSAIRGYNEQFF
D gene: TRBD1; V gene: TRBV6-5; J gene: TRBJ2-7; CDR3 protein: CASSNVRTGGTEQYF
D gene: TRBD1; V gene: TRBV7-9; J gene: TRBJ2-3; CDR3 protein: CASTRPGQGYTDTQYF
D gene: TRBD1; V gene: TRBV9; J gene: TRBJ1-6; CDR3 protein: CASSAFSGQSNSPLHF
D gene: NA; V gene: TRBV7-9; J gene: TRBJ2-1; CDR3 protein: CASSLAGEGAEQFF
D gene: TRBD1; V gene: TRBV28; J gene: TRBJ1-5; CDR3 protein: CASSHRTGTSNQPQHF
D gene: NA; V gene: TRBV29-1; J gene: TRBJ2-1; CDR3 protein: CSVEEESAYNEQFF
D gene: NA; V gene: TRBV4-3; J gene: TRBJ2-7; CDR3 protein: CASSQEVPYAGPYEQYF
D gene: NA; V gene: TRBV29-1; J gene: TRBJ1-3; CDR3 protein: CSVDGGLGNTIYF
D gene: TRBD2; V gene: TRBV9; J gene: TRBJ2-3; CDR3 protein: CASSVALAGATDTQYF
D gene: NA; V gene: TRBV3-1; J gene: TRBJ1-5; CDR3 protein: CASSLRAGSNQPQHF
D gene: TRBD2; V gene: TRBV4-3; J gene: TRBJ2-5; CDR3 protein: CASSQDWGGRLETQYF
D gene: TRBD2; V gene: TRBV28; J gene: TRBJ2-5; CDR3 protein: CASSSLTSGGFQETQYF
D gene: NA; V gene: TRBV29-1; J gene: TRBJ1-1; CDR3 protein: CSAWDKKTEAFF
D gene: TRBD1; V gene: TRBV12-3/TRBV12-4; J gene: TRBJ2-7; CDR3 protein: CASSSADRYFTYEQYF